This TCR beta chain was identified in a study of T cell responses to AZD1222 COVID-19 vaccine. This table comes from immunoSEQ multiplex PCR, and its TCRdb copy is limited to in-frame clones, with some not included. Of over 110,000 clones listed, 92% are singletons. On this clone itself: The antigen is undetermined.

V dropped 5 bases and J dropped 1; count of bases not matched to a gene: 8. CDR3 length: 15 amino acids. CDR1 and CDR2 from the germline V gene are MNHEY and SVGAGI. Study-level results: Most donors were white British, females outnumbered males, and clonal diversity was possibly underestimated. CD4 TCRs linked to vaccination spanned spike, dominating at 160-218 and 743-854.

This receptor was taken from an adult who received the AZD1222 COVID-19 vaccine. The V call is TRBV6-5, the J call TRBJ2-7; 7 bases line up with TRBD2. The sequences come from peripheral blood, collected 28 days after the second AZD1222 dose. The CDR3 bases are TGTGCCAGCAGTACCCGGGGGGAGGGGTCCTACGAGCAGTACTTC. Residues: CASSTRGEGSYEQYF.